This TCR beta chain was identified in a study of CD8+ T cells in alopecia areata. Turning to the study itself: Treatment with tofacitinib (6 to 18 months) was followed by 6 months off drug.

cDNA reverse transcribed from extracted RNA served as the sequencing template. Assay used: immunoSEQ multiplex PCR; TCRdb lists only in-frame clones, some missing. The sample carries hundreds of thousands of clones, about 68% recorded once. Trimming cost V 1 base and J 14 bases; bases outside gene matches: 7. The germline CDR1 and CDR2 sequences are GTSNPN and SVGIG (reference sequence). There are 14 residues in the CDR3. This sequence originates from a human donor with alopecia areata. This material consisted of CD4+ T cells sorted from blood, taken at week 0. The chain links TRBV30 to TRBJ1-6, with 11 bases matching TRBD1. CDR3 residues: CAWSGGTGGRSLHF. CDR3 coding DNA: TGTGCCTGGAGTGGGGGGACAGGGGGTAGGTCCCTCCACTTT.